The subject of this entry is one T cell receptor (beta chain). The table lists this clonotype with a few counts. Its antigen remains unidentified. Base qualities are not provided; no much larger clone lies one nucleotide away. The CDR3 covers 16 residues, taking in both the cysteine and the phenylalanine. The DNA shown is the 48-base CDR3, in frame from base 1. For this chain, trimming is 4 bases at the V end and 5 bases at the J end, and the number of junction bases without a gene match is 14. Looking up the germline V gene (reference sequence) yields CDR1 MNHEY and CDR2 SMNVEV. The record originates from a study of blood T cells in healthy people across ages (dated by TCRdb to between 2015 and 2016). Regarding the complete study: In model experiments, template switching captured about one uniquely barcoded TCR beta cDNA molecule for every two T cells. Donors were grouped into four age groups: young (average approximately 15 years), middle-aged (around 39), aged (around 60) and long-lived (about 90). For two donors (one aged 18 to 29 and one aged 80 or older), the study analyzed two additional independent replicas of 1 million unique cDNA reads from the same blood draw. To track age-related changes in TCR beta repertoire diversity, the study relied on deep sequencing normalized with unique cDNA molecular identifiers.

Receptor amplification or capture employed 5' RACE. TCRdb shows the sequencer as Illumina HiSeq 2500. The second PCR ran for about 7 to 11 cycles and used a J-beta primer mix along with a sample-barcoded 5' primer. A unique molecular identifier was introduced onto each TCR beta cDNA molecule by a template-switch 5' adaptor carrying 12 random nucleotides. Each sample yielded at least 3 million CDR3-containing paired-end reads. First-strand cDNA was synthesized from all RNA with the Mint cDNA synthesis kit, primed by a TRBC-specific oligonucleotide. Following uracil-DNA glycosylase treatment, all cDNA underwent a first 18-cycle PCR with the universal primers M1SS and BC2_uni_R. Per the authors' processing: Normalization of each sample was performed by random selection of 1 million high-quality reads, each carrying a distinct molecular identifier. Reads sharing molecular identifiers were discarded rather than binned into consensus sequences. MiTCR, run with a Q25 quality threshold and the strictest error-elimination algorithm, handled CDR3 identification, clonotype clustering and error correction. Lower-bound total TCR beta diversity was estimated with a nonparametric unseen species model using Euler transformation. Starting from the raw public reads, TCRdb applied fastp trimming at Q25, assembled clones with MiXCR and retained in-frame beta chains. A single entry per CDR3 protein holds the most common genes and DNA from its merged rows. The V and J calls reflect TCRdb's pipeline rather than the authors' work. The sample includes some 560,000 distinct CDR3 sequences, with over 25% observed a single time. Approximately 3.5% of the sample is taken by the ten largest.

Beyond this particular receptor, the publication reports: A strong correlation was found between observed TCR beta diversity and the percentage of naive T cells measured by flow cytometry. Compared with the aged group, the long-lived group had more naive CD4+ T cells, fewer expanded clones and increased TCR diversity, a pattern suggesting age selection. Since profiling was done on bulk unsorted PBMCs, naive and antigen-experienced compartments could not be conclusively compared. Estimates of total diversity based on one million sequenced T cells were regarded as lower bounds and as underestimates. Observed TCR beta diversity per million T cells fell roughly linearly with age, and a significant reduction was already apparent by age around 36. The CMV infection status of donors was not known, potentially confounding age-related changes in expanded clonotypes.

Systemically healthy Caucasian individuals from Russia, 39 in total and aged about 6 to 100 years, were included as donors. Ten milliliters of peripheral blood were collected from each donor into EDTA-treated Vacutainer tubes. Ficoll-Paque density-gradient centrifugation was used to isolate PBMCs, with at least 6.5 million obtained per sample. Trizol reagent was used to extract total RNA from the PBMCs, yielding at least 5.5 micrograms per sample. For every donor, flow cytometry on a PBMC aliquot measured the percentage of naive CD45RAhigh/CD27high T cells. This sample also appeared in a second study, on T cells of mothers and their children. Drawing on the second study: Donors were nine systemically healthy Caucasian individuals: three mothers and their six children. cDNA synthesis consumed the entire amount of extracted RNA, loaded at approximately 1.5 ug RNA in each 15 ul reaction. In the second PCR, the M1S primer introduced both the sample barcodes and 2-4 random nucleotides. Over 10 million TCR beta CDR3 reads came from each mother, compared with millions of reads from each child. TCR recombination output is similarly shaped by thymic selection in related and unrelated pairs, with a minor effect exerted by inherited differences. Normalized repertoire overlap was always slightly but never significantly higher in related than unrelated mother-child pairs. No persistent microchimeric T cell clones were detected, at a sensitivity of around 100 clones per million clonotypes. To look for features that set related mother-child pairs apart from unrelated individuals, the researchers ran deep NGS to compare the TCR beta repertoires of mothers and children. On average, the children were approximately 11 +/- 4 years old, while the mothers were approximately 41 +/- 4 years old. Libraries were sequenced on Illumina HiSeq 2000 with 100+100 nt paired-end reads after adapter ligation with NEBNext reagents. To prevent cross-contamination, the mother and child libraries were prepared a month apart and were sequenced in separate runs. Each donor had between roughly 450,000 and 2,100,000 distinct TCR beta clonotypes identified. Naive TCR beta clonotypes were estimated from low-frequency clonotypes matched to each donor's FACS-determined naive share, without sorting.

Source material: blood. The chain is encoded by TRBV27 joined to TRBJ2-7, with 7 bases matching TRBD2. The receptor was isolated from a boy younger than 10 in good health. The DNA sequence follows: TGTGCCAGCAGTTCGAAGCGAGCGGGGAGCGCCGACGAGCAGTACTTC. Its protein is CASSSKRAGSADEQYF.